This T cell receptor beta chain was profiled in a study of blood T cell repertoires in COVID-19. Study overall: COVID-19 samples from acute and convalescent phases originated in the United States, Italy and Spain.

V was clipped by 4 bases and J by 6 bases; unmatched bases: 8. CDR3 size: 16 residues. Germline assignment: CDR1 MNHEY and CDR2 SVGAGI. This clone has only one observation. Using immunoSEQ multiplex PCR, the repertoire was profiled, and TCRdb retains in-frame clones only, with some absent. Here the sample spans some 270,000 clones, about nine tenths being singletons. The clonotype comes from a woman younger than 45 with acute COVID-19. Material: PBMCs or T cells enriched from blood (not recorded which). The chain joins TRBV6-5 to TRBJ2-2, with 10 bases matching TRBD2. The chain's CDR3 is CASSLSAGGPPGELFF. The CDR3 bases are TGTGCCAGCAGTTTATCAGCGGGAGGGCCTCCCGGGGAGCTGTTTTTT.